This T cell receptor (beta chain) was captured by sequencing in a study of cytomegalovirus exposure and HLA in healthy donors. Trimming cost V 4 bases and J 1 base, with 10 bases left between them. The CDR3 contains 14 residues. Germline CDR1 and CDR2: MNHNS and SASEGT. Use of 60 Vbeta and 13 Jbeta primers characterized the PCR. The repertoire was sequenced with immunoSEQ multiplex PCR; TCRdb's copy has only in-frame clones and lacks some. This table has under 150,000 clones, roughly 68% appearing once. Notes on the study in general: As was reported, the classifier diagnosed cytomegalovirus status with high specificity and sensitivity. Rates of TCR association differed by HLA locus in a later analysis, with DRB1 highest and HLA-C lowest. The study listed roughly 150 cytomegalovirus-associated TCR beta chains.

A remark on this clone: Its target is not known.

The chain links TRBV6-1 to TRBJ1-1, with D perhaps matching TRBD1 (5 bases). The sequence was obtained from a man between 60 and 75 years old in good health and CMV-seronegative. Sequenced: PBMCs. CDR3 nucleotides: TGTGCCAGCAGTGTTTCGGGGGGGAACACTGAAGCTTTCTTT. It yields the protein CASSVSGGNTEAFF.